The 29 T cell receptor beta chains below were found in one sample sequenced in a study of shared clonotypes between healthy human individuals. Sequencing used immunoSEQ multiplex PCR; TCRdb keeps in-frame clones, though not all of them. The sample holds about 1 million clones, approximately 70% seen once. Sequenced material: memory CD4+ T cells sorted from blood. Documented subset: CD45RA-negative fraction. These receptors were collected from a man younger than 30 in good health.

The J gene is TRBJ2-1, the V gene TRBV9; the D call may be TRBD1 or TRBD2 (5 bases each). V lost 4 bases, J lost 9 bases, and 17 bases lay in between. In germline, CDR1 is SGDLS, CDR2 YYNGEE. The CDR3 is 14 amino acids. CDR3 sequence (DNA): TGTGCCAGCAGCTCCTCTTTCCGGGGCGGTGAGCAGTTCTTC. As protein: CASSSSFRGGEQFF.

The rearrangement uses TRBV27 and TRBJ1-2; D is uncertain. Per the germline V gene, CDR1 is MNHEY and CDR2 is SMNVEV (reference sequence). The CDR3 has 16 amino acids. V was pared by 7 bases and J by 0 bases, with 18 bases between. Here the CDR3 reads CASTSSALQANYGYTF. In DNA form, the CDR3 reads TGTGCCAGCACCTCGTCGGCCCTGCAAGCTAACTATGGCTACACCTTC.

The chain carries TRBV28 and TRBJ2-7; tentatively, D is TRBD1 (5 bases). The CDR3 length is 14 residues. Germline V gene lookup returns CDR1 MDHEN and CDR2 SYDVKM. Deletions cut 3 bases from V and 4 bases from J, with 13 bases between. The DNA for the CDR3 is TGTGCCAGCAGTTTGAGGTCAGGGTCATACGAGCAGTACTTC. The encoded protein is CASSLRSGSYEQYF.

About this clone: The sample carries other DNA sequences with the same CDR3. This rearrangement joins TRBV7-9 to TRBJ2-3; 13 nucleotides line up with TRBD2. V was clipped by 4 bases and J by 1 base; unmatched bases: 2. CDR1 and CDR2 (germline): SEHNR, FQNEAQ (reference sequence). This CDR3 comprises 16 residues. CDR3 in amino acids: CASSSGLAGGTDTQYF. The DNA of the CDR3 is TGTGCCAGCAGCTCAGGACTAGCGGGGGGCACAGATACGCAGTATTTT.

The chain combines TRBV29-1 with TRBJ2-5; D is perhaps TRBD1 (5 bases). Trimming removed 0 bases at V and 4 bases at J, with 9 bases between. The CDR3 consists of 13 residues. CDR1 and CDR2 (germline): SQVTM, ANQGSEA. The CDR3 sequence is CSVEEGVRETQYF. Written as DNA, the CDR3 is TGCAGCGTTGAAGAAGGGGTTCGAGAGACCCAGTACTTC.

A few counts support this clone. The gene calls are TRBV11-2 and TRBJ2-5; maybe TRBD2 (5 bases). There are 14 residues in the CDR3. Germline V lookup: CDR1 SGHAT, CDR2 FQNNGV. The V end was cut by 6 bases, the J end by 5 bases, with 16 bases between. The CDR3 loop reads CASRLESGWETQYF. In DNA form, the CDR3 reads TGTGCCAGCAGACTAGAATCGGGGTGGGAGACCCAGTACTTC.

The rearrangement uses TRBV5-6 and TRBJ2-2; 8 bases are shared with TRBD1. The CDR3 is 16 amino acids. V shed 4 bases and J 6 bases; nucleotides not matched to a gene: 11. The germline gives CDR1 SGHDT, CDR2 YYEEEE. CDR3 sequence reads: CASSPRRTGIPGELFF. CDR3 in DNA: TGTGCCAGCAGCCCCCGTAGGACAGGGATTCCCGGGGAGCTGTTTTTT.

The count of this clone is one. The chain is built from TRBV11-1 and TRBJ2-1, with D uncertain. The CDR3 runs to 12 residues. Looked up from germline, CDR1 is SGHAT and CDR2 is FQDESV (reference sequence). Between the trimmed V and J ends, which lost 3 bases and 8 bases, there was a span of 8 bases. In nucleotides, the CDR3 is TGTGCCAGCAGCTTGGGCTCCCATGAGCAGTTCTTC. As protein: CASSLGSHEQFF. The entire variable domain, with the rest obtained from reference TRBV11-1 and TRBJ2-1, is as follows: EAEVAQSPRYKITEKSQAVAFWCDPISGHATLYWYRQILGQGPELLVQFQDESVVDDSQLPKDRFSAERLKGVDSTLKIQPAELGDSAMYLCASSLGSHEQFFGPGTRLTVL.

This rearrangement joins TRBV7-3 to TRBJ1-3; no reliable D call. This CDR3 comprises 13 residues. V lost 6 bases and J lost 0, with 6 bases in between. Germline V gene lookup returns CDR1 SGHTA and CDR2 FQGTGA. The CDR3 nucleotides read TGTGCCAGCAGTTCCTCCTCTGGAAACACCATATATTTT. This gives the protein CASSSSSGNTIYF.

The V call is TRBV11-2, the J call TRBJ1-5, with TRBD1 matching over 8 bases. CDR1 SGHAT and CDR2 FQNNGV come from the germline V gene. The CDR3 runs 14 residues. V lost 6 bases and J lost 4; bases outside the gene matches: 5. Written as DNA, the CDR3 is TGTGCCAGCAGTCCGGGACAGGAGAATCAGCCCCAGCATTTT. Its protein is CASSPGQENQPQHF.

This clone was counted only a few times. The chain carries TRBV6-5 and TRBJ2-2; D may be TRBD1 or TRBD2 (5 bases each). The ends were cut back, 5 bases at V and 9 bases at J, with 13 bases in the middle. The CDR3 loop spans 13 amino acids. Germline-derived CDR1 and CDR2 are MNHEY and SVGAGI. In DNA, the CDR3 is TGTGCCAGCAGTCCCGGCTGGGACCGGGAGCTGTTTTTT. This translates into CASSPGWDRELFF.

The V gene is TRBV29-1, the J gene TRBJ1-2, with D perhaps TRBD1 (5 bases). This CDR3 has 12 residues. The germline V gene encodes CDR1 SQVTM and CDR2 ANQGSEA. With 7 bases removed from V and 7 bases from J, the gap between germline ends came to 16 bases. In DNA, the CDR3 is TGCAGCGGGAGGGGAGAGAGAGGTGGCTACACCTTC. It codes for CSGRGERGGYTF.

As DNA, the CDR3 is TGTGCCACCCCTGACAGGGGAGGAGGAGGCTACACCTTC. Protein sequence: CATPDRGGGGYTF. The chain has TRBV6-1 and TRBJ1-2, with 8 bases fitting TRBD1. There are 13 residues in the CDR3. The ends lost 10 bases at V and 8 bases at J; junction bases unmatched: 12. Per the germline V gene, CDR1 is MNHNS and CDR2 is SASEGT.

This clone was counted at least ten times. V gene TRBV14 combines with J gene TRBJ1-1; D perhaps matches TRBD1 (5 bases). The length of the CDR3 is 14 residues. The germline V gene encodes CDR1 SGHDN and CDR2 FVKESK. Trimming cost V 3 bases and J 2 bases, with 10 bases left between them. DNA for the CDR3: TGTGCCAGCAGCCACAAGGGGCCCAACACTGAAGCTTTCTTT. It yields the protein CASSHKGPNTEAFF.

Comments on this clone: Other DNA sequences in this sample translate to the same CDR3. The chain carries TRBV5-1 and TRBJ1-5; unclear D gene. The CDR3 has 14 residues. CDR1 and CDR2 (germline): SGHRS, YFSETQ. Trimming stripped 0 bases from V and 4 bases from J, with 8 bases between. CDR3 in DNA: TGCGCCAGCAGCTTGGTGGGCGGGAATCAGCCCCAGCATTTT. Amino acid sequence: CASSLVGGNQPQHF.

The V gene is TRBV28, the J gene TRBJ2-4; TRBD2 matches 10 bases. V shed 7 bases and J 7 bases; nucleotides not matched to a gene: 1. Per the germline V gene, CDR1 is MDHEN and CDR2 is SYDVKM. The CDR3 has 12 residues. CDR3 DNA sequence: TGTGCCAGCAAACTAGCGGGGAACATTCAGTACTTC. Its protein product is CASKLAGNIQYF.

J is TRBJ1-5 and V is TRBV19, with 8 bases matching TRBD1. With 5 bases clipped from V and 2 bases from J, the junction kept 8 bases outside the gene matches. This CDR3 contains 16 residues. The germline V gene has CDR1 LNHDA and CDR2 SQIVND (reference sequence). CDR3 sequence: CASSRQGAWGNQPQHF. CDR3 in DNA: TGTGCCAGTAGTCGGCAGGGGGCTTGGGGCAATCAGCCCCAGCATTTT. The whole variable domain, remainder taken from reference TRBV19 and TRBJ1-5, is DGGITQSPKYLFRKEGQNVTLSCEQNLNHDAMYWYRQDPGQGLRLIYYSQIVNDFQKGDIAEGYSVSREKKESFPLTVTSAQKNPTAFYLCASSRQGAWGNQPQHFGDGTRLSIL.

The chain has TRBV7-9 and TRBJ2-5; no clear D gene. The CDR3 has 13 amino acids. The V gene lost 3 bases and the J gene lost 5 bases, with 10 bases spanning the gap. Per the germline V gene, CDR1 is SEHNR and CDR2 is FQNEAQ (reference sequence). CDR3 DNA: TGTGCCAGCAGCTTCGGTTTGTTGGAGACCCAGTACTTC. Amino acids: CASSFGLLETQYF.

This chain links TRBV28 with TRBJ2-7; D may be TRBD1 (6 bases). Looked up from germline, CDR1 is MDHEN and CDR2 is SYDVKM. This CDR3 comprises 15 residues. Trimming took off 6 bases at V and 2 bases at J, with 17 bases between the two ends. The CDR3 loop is CASRPPPGHTYEQYF. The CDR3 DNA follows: TGTGCCAGCAGACCACCTCCGGGACATACCTACGAGCAGTACTTC.

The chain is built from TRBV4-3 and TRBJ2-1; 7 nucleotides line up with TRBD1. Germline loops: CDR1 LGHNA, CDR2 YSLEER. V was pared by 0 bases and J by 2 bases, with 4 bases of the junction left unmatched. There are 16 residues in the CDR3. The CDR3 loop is CASSQDGTVTYNEQFF. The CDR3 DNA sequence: TGCGCCAGCAGCCAAGACGGGACAGTTACCTACAATGAGCAGTTCTTC.

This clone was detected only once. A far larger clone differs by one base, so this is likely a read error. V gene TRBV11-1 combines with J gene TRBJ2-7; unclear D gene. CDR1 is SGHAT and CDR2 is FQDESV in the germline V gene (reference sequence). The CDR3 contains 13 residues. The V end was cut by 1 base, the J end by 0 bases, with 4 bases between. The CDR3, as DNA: TGTGCCAGCAGCTTAGGGGTCTCCTACGAGCAGTACTTC. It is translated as CASSLGVSYEQYF.

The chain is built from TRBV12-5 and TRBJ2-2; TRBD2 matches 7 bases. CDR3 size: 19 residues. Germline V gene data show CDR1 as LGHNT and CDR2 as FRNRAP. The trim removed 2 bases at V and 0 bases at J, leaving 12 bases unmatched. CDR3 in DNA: TGTGCTAGTGGTTTGTCTAGCGGTACAATGTACGCGAACACCGGGGAGCTGTTTTTT. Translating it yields CASGLSSGTMYANTGELFF. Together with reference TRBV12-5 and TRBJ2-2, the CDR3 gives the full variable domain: DARVTQTPRHKVTEMGQEVTMRCQPILGHNTVFWYRQTMMQGLELLAYFRNRAPLDDSGMPKDRFSAEMPDATLATLKIQPSEPRDSAVYFCASGLSSGTMYANTGELFFGEGSRLTVL.

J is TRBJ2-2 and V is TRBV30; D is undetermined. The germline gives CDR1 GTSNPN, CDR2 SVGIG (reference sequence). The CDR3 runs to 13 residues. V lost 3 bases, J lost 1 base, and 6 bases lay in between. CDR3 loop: CAWRRRNTGELFF. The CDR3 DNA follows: TGTGCCTGGAGGCGCAGGAACACCGGGGAGCTGTTTTTT.

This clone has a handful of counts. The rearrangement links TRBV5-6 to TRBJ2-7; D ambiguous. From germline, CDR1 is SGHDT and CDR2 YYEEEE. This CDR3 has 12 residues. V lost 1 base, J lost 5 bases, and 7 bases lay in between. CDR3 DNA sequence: TGTGCCAGCAGCTTGTGGGGTAACGAGCAGTACTTC. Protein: CASSLWGNEQYF.

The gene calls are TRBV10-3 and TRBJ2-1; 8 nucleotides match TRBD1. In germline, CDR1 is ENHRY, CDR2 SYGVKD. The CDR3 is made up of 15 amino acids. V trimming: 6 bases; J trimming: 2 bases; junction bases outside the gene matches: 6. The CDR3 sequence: CAIRSDRGPYNEQFF. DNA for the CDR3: TGTGCCATCAGATCAGACAGGGGCCCCTACAATGAGCAGTTCTTC.

In nucleotides, the CDR3 is TGTGCCAGCAGTTACTCGGACAGGGTGGATCAGCCCCAGCATTTT. Its protein product is CASSYSDRVDQPQHF. The V gene is TRBV6-5, the J gene TRBJ1-5; 8 nucleotides match TRBD1. Trimming removed 0 bases from V and 5 bases from J; junction bases left unmatched: 3. CDR1 and CDR2 from the germline V gene are MNHEY and SVGAGI. This CDR3 region has 15 residues.

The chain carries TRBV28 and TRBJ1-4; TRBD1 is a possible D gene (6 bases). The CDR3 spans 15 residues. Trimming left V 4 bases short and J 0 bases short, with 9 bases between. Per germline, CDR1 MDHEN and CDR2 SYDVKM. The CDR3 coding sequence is TGTGCCAGCAGTTCAAGGGGGACAACTAATGAAAAACTGTTTTTT. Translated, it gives CASSSRGTTNEKLFF.

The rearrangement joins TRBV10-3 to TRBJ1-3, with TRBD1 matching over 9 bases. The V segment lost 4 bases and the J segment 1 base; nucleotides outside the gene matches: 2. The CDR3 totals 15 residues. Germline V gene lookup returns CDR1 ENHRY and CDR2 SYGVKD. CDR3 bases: TGTGCCATCAGTGTTGGACAGGGGTCTGGAAACACCATATATTTT. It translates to CAISVGQGSGNTIYF.

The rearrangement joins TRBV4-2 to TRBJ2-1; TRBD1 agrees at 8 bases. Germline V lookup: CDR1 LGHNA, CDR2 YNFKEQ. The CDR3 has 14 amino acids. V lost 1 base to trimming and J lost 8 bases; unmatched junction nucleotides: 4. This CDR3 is CASSQGTGRDEQFF. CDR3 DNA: TGTGCCAGCAGCCAAGGGACAGGGCGGGATGAGCAGTTCTTC.